One T cell receptor beta chain is described in this entry. Which antigen it targets is not known. Base qualities are not recorded, but no much larger clone differs from it by a single base. The donors were healthy, HIV-negative adults with no recently reported acute infections or vaccinations. Every donor was a Caucasian adult residing in Nashville, Tennessee, USA. CD4+ T cells were enriched by magnetic negative selection, after which naive cells were positively selected on CD45RA and the negative fraction was taken as the memory subset. After blood collection by leukapheresis, PBMCs were isolated using Ficoll-Histopaque density gradient centrifugation and then cryopreserved in the vapor phase of liquid nitrogen. Analytical flow cytometry was used to check the purity and quantity of every magnetically sorted T cell population. Each sorted fraction had its genomic DNA isolated and then quantified by UV absorbance on a Nanodrop 2000c.

Using the deep immunoSEQ assay, multiplex PCR amplified TCR CDR3 regions from genomic DNA. Extracted genomic DNA from each cell subset was distributed evenly across all wells of several immunoSEQ 96-well plates, and each plate was treated as a replicate. For sorted subsets, each replicate PCR was loaded with 200 to 250 ng genomic DNA, equivalent to 32,000 or so T cell genomes. Purified libraries were quantified with a Qubit 3.0 fluorometer, sized on a Bioanalyzer 2100, and re-quantified with the KAPA Library Quantification kit. Each immunoSEQ 96-well plate was sequenced on its own single-read 150-cycle Illumina NextSeq 550 flow cell. As for the original processing: Because the immunoSEQ output included only junctional sequences and no quality scores, the filtering could not be the same as the filtering used for full-length reads. To assign V/J genes and CDR3, sequences were annotated against IMGT germline references using PyIR, a Python wrapper for IgBLAST v1.9. Reads were removed for weak V/J assignments (E-value above 1e-6), missing CDR3, stop codons, out-of-frame junctions, or ambiguous translated residues. A V3J clonotype was defined by an identical inferred V gene, J gene, and CDR3 amino acid sequence. The percentage overlap between two repertoires was calculated by dividing the number of shared unique clonotypes by the size of the smaller repertoire. RTK rarefaction, the Chao1 estimator, and Recon v2.1 estimates of unobserved clonotypes were used to assess repertoire richness. OLGA was used to compute generation probabilities for all TCRbeta clonotypes that the gDNA method yielded from a handful of donors. Drawn from immuneACCESS, this table holds only the in-frame rearrangements with V and J called that TCRdb kept. Clones are partly lost; checked studies trace under half to an unresolved V gene and leave the rest unexplained. V, J and clone size are taken as reported in that table, and D and trimming were inferred from the DNA itself. Counted in this sample were a few million clones; more than 80% of them appeared once. Approximately 0.4% of the sample rests with the top ten.

The cysteine opens and the phenylalanine closes a CDR3 of 10 amino acids. Only the CDR3 part of the read is kept: 30 bases, read in frame from the first base. Sequences SEHNR (CDR1) and FQNEAQ (CDR2) are obtained from the germline V gene (reference sequence). V is shortened by 8 bases, J by 8 bases, and the region joining them spans 8 bases. This sample stems from a study of shared clonotypes between healthy human individuals (dated by TCRdb to about 2020). Describing the broader study: A few men and two women, aged 18 to 49 years, made up the cohort. For each donor, CD4 naive and CD4 memory were each run on three plates, CD8 naive on two plates, and CD8 memory on one plate. The study deeply sequenced blood TCR repertoires of several healthy adults to estimate repertoire size and the extent of clonotype sharing between individuals. Different laboratories and diverse techniques were used to prepare libraries and sequence TCR repertoires, to increase sequencing depth and limit assay-specific biases. Leukapheresis yielded between about 0.94 and 9 billion PBMCs per donor. Broad study findings and their caveats: Only blood was sampled, and tissue TCR repertoires likely differ from those in blood. Because the study included a small number of donors, the genetic and exposure-history diversity represented was limited. Rarefaction of sorted-subset datasets indicated incomplete sequencing despite the large sequencing depth. Compared with non-shared clonotypes, the clonotypes found in all four sorted-subset donors had higher generation probabilities. Sharing across a few donors was observed for roughly 5% of naive CD4, over 3% of naive CD8, about 2.3% of memory CD4, and about 0.39% of memory CD8 clonotypes. Larger estimated clonotype richness was generally found for naive subsets than for memory subsets. Pairwise subsampling indicated that sequencing depth was expected to affect the degree of clonotype sharing among donors.

The specimen sequenced was naive CD4+ T cells from PBMCs. This specimen's cell subset or site label, interpreted: CD45RA+ positively selected. This TCR was recovered from a man aged 18 to 29 in good health. Some clones in this sample may be carry-over from other donors' samples. The V and J segments used are TRBV7-9 and TRBJ2-3, with the D segment identity uncertain. The CDR3 protein: CASVGVTQYF. The sequence in DNA is TGTGCCAGCGTAGGAGTTACGCAGTATTTT.